The present T cell receptor beta chain was sequenced within a study of T-cell reconstitution after alpha-beta-depleted transplantation in children. Study-level points and caveats: Newly produced T cells mostly accounted for T-cell counts and diversity one year post-transplant. After transplant, at about two months, alpha-beta T cells were reportedly derived from several hundred expanded graft clones. Certain patients had high TCRbeta diversity at day 60, and it came from recipient T cells and thymic progenitors that survived.

Turning to this clonotype: What it binds is unknown.

The V and J ends lost 1 base and 0 bases, in that order; junction bases with no gene match: 16. The CDR3 runs 22 residues. The germline V gene has CDR1 LGHDT and CDR2 YNNKEL (reference sequence). It was with unique molecular identifiers that the TCRbeta library was prepared. One entry per CDR3 protein results from TCRdb running MiXCR on the PCR reads. Here the sample spans under 850,000 distinct CDR3 sequences, around 12% being singletons. This material consisted of PBMCs, taken before TCRalphabeta/CD19-depleted stem cell transplant. This rearrangement joins TRBV3-1 to TRBJ2-6, with TRBD2 identical over 9 bases. The sequence was collected from a girl aged 2-15 years with congenital amegakaryocytic thrombocytopenia, due to receive a stem cell transplant. DNA of the CDR3: TGTGCCAGCAGCCAAGCGATCCCGGGTGCTAGCGGGACTATCTCTGGGGCCAACGTCCTGACTTTC. It is translated as CASSQAIPGASGTISGANVLTF.